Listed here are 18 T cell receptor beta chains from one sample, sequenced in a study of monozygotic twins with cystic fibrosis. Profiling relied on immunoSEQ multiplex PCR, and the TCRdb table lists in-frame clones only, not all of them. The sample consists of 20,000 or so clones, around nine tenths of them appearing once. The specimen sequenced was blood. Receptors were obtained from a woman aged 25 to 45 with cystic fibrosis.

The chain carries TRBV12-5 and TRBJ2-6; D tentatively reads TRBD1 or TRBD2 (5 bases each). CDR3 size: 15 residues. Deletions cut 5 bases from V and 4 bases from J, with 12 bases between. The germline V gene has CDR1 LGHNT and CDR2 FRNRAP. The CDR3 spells CASGVWDPGANVLTF. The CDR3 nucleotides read TGTGCTAGTGGTGTGTGGGACCCCGGGGCCAACGTCCTGACTTTC.

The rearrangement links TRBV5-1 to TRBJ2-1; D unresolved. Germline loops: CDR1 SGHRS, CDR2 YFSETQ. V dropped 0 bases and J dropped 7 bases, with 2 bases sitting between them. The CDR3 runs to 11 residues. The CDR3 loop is CASSLGNEQFF. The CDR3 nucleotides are TGCGCCAGCAGCTTGGGAAATGAGCAGTTCTTC.

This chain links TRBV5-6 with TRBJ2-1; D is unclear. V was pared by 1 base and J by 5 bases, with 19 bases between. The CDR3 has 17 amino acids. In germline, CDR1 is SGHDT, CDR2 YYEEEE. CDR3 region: CASSLKNGYLNNNEQFF. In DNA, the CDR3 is TGTGCCAGCAGCTTGAAAAACGGCTATTTAAACAACAATGAGCAGTTCTTC.

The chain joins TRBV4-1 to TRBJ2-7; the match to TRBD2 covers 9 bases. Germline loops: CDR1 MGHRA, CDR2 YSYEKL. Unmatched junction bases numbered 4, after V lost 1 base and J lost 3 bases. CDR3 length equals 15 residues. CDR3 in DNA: TGCGCCAGCAGCCAAGTAATAGCGGGGGACTACGAGCAGTACTTC. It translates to CASSQVIAGDYEQYF.

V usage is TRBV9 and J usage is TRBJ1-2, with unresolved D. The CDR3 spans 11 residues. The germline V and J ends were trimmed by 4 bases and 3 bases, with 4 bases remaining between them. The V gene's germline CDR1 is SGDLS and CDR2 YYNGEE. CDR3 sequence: CASSSDYGYTF. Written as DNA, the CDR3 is TGTGCCAGCAGCAGTGACTATGGCTACACCTTC.

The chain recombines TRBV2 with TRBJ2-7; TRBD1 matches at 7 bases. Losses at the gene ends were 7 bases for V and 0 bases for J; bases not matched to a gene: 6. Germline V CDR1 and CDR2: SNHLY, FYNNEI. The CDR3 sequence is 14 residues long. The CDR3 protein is CASMGQLFSYEQYF. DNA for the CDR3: TGTGCCAGCATGGGACAGCTTTTCTCCTACGAGCAGTACTTC.

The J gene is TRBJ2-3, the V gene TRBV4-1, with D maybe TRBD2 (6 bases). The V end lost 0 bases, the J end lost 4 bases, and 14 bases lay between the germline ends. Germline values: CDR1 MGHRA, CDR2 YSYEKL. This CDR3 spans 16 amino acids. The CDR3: CASSQDRGRGADTQYF. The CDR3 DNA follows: TGCGCCAGCAGCCAAGATCGGGGGAGAGGAGCAGATACGCAGTATTTT.

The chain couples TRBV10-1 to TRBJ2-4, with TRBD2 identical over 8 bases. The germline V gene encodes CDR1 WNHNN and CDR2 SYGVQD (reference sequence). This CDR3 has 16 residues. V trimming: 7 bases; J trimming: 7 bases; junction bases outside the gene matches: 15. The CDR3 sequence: CASMCTSGKSVNIQYF. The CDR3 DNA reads TGCGCCAGCATGTGTACTAGCGGAAAAAGCGTGAACATTCAGTACTTC.

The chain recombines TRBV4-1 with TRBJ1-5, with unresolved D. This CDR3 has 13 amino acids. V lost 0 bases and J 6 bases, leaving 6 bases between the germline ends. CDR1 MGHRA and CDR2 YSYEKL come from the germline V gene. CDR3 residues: CASSQEPIQPQHF. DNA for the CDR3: TGCGCCAGCAGCCAAGAACCGATTCAGCCCCAGCATTTT.

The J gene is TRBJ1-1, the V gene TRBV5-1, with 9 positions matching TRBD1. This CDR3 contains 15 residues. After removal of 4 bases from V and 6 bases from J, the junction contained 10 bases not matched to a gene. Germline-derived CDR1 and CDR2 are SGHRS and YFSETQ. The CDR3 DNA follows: TGCGCCAGCAGCAGACGGGACAGGGAAATATCTGAAGCTTTCTTT. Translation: CASSRRDREISEAFF.

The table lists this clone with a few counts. CDR3 amino acids: CASSRRGGYGYTF. The CDR3 nucleotides are TGTGCCAGCAGCCGGAGGGGAGGCTATGGCTACACCTTC. V gene TRBV5-5 combines with J gene TRBJ1-2; a weak D match, TRBD1 (5 bases). The CDR3 covers 13 residues. Per germline, CDR1 SGHKS and CDR2 YYEKEE (reference sequence). V lost 4 bases and J lost 4, with 11 bases in between.

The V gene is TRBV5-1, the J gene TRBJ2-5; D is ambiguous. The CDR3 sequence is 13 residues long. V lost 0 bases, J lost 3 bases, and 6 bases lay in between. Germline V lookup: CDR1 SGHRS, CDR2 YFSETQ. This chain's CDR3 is CASSLGREETQYF. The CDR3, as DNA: TGCGCCAGCAGCTTGGGGAGAGAAGAGACCCAGTACTTC.

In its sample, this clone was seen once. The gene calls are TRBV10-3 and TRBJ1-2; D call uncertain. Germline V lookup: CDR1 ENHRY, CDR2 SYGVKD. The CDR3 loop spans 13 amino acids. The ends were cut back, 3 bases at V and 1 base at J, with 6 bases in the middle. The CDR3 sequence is CAISDDYNYGYTF. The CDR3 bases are TGTGCCATCAGTGACGACTATAACTATGGCTACACCTTC.

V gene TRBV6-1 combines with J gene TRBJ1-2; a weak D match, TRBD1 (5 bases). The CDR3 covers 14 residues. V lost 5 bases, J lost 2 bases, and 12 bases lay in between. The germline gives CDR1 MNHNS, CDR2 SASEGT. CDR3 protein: CASSWGRNNYGYTF. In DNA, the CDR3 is TGTGCCAGCAGTTGGGGACGGAACAACTATGGCTACACCTTC.

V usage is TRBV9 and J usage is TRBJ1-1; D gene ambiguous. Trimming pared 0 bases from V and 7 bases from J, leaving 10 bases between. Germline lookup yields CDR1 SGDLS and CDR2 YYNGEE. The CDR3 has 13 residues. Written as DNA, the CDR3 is TGTGCCAGCAGCGTAGATCCCCGGAATGAAGCTTTCTTT. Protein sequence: CASSVDPRNEAFF. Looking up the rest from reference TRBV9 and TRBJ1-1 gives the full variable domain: DSGVTQTPKHLITATGQRVTLRCSPRSGDLSVYWYQQSLDQGLQFLIQYYNGEERAKGNILERFSAQQFPDLHSELNLSSLELGDSALYFCASSVDPRNEAFFGQGTRLTVV.

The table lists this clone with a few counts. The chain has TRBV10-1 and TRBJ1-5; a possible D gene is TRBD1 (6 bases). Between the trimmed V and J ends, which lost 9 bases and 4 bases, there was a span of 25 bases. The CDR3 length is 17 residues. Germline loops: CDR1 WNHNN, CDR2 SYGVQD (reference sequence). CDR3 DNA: TGCGCCAGTGCGTCTTCTTGGGGGCCGGTGGGGAATCAGCCCCAGCATTTT. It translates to CASASSWGPVGNQPQHF.

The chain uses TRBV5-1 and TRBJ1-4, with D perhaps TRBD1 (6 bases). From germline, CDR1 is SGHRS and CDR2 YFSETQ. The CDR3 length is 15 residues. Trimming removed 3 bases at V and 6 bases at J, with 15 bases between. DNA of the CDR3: TGCGCCAGCAGCTATACAGGGATTGTCGATGAAAAACTGTTTTTT. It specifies CASSYTGIVDEKLFF.

The CDR3 region is CASSRTGNTGELFF. The CDR3 DNA sequence: TGTGCCAGCAGCCGGACAGGGAACACCGGGGAGCTGTTTTTT. The J gene is TRBJ2-2, the V gene TRBV11-3; 7 positions match TRBD1. Germline trimming cut 5 bases from V and 1 base from J; bases unmatched to any gene: 1. Germline V CDR1 and CDR2: SGHNT, YENEEA. This CDR3 contains 14 residues.